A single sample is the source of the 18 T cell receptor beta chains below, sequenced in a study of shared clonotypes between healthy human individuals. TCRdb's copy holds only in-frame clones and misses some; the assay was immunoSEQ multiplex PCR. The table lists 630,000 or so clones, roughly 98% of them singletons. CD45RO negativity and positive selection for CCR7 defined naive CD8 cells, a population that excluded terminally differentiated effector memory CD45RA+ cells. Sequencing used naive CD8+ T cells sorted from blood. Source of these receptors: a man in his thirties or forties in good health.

As DNA, the CDR3 is TGTGCCAGCAGCTTGGGGCTAGAGGGCTCCTACGAGCAGTACTTC. It yields the protein CASSLGLEGSYEQYF. The chain recombines TRBV5-4 with TRBJ2-7; D might be TRBD2 (5 bases). CDR3 length equals 15 residues. Germline-derived CDR1 and CDR2 are SGHNT and YYREEE (reference sequence). With 0 bases removed from V and 0 bases from J, the gap between germline ends came to 10 bases.

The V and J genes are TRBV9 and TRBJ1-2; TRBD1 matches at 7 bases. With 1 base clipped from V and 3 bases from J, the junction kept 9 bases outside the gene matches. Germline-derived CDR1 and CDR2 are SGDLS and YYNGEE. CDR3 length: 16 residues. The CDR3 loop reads CASSVNDRAFDYGYTF. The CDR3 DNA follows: TGTGCCAGCAGCGTAAATGACAGGGCGTTTGACTATGGCTACACCTTC.

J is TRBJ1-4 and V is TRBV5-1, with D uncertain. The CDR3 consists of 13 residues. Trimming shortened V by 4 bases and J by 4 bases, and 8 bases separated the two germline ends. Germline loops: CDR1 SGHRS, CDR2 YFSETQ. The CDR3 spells CASSPELNEKLFF. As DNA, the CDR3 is TGCGCCAGCAGCCCGGAGCTTAATGAAAAACTGTTTTTT.

Here the CDR3 DNA reads TGTGCCAGCAGCCAAACCGCTGCGGGGATTAAACTCTACGAGCAGTACTTC. This codes for CASSQTAAGIKLYEQYF. The chain has TRBV25-1 and TRBJ2-7; a weak D match, TRBD2 (6 bases). The V and J ends lost 6 bases and 3 bases respectively, with 24 bases between them. CDR3 size: 17 residues. The germline V gene has CDR1 MGHDK and CDR2 SYGVNS.

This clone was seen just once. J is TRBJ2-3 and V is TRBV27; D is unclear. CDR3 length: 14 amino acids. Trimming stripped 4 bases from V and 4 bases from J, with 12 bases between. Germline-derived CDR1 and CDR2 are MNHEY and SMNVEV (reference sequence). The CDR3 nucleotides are TGTGCCAGCAGTTACCTCGGGCCTCCAGATACGCAGTATTTT. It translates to CASSYLGPPDTQYF.

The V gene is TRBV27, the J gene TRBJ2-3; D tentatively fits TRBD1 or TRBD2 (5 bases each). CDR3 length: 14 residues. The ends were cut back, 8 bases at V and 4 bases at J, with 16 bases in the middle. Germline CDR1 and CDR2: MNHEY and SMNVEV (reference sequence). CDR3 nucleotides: TGTGCCAGCGGGGCGGGCTACAACGCAGATACGCAGTATTTT. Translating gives CASGAGYNADTQYF.

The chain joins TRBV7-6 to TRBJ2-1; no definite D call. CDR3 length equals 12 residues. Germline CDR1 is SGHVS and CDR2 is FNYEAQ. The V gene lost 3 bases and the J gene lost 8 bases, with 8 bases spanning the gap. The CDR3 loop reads CASSFEAHEQFF. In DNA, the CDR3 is TGTGCCAGCAGCTTTGAAGCCCATGAGCAGTTCTTC.

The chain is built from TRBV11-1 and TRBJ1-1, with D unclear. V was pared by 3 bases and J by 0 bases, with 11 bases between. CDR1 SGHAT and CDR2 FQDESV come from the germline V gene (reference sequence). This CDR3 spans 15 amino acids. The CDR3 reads CASSLRDLMNTEAFF. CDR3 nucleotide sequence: TGTGCCAGCAGCTTGCGGGATTTGATGAACACTGAAGCTTTCTTT.

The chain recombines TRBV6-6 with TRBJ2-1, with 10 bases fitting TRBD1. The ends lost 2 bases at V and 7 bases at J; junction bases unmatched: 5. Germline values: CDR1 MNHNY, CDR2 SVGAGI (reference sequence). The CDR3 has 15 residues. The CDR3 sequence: CASSYDRGRTNEQFF. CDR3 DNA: TGTGCCAGCAGTTACGACAGGGGGCGCACAAATGAGCAGTTCTTC.

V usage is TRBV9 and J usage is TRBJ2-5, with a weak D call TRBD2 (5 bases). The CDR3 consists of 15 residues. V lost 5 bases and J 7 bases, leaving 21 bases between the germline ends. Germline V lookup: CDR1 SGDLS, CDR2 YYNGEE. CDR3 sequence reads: CASSETPGLVWTQYF. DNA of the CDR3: TGTGCCAGCAGTGAAACCCCGGGGTTGGTGTGGACCCAGTACTTC.

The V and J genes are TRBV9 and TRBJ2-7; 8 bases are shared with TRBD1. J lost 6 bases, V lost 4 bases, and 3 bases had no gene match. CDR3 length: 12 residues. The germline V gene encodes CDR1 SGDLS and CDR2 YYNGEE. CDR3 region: CASSIGQGEQYF. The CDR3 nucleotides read TGTGCCAGCAGCATCGGACAGGGCGAGCAGTACTTC.

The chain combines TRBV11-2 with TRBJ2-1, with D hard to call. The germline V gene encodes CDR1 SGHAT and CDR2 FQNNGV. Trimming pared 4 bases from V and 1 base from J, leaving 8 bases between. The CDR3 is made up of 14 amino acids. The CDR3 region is CASSSEASYNEQFF. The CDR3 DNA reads TGTGCCAGCAGCTCCGAAGCTTCCTACAATGAGCAGTTCTTC.

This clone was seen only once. CDR3 amino acids: CASSQQRGTYNEQFF. CDR3 sequence (DNA): TGTGCCAGCAGCCAGCAGCGGGGGACCTACAATGAGCAGTTCTTC. The genes are TRBV7-9 and TRBJ2-1, with 8 bases lining up with TRBD2. V shed 5 bases and J 2 bases; nucleotides not matched to a gene: 5. CDR1 and CDR2 from the germline V gene are SEHNR and FQNEAQ (reference sequence). The CDR3 has 15 residues.

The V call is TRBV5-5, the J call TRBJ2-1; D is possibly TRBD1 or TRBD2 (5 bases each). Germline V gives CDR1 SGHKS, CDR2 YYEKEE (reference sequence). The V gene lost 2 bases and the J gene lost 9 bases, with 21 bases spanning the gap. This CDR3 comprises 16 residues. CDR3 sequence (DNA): TGTGCCAGCAGCTTTTGGGGGACGGGGTTTCGAACTGAGCAGTTCTTC. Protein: CASSFWGTGFRTEQFF.

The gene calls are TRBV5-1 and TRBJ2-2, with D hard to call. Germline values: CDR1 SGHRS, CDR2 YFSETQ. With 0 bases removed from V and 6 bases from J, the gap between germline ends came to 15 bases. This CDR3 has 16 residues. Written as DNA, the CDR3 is TGCGCCAGCAGCTTGGATCTAGTTGAGGCGGCCGGGGAGCTGTTTTTT. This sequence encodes CASSLDLVEAAGELFF.

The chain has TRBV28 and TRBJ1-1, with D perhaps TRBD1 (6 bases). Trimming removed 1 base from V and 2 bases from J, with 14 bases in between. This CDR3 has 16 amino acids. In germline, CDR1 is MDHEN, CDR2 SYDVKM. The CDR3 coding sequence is TGTGCCAGCAGTTTATACCTCGCGGACAGAAACACTGAAGCTTTCTTT. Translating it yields CASSLYLADRNTEAFF. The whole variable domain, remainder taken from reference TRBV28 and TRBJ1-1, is DVKVTQSSRYLVKRTGEKVFLECVQDMDHENMFWYRQDPGLGLRLIYFSYDVKMKEKGDIPEGYSVSREKKERFSLILESASTNQTSMYLCASSLYLADRNTEAFFGQGTRLTVV.

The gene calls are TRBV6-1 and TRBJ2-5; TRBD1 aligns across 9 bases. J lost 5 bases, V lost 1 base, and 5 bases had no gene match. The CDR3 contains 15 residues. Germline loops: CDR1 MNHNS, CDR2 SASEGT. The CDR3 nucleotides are TGTGCCAGCAGTGAAGGGACAGGGGAGTTGGAGACCCAGTACTTC. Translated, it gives CASSEGTGELETQYF.

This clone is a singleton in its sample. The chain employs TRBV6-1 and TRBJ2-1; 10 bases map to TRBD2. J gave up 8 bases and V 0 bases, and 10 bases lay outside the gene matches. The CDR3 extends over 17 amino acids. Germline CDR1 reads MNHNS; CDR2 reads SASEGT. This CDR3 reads CASSEALAGVPFDEQFF. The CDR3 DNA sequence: TGTGCCAGCAGTGAAGCGCTAGCGGGAGTCCCCTTCGATGAGCAGTTCTTC.